The 3 T cell receptor beta chains listed next were all sequenced from one sample in a study of cytomegalovirus exposure and HLA in healthy donors. Primers for the PCR totalled 60 Vbeta and 13 Jbeta. Clones were read by immunoSEQ multiplex PCR, and TCRdb kept only the in-frame ones, dropping some. Recorded for this sample: 130,000 to 150,000 clones. The source material was PBMCs. The receptors come from a man in his forties in good health and CMV-seronegative.

The chain carries TRBV29-1 and TRBJ1-2; 8 bases map to TRBD1. Per the germline V gene, CDR1 is SQVTM and CDR2 is ANQGSEA. CDR3 length equals 13 residues. V lost 6 bases to trimming and J lost 7 bases; unmatched junction nucleotides: 10. CDR3 sequence: CSVTPGTGGGYTF. The CDR3 DNA is TGCAGCGTCACGCCCGGGACAGGAGGTGGCTACACCTTC.

This rearrangement joins TRBV11-1 to TRBJ2-7, with 14 bases lining up with TRBD2. Germline V gene lookup returns CDR1 SGHAT and CDR2 FQDESV (reference sequence). Germline trimming cut 5 bases from V and 3 bases from J; bases unmatched to any gene: 3. The CDR3 is made up of 15 amino acids. The CDR3 DNA follows: TGTGCCAGCAGCCAAGGACTAGCGGGGGGCTACGAGCAGTACTTC. It is translated as CASSQGLAGGYEQYF. The full variable domain, completed using reference TRBV11-1 and TRBJ2-7, is EAEVAQSPRYKITEKSQAVAFWCDPISGHATLYWYRQILGQGPELLVQFQDESVVDDSQLPKDRFSAERLKGVDSTLKIQPAELGDSAMYLCASSQGLAGGYEQYFGPGTRLTVT.

The V and J genes are TRBV18 and TRBJ2-7; the D gene is possibly TRBD2 (6 bases). V was pared by 3 bases and J by 0 bases, with 18 bases between. The germline V gene has CDR1 KGHSH and CDR2 LQKENI. This CDR3 region has 17 residues. The CDR3 here is CASSPVWRGVSSYEQYF. The CDR3 bases are TGTGCCAGCTCACCGGTTTGGAGGGGAGTAAGCTCCTACGAGCAGTACTTC.